The 4 T cell receptor beta chains below were found in one sample sequenced in a study of regulatory T cells in long-lasting Graves disease. Time point specified: newly diagnosed GD, antithyroid drugs for less than 3 months. From PBMCs, RNA was extracted and then used to make the TCR library. Sequencing libraries for TCR beta were prepared with iRepertoire HTBI primers and Arm-PCR of CDR3 regions. TCRdb re-called the multiplex PCR reads through MiXCR, storing one row per CDR3 protein. The sample lists 620,000 or so distinct CDR3 sequences, about 16% occurring once. In addition, the sample was reused for a study of T cells in Graves' hyperthyroidism and ophthalmopathy.

This material consisted of peripheral blood mononuclear cells (PBMCs), taken at new diagnosis, from a patient treated with antithyroid drugs. The receptors originated from a woman in her twenties or thirties with Graves disease.

The rearrangement links TRBV3-1 to TRBJ2-7; no reliable D call. V was clipped by 4 bases and J by 1 base, with 20 bases between them. Germline values: CDR1 LGHDT, CDR2 YNNKEL (reference sequence). The CDR3 consists of 17 residues. The CDR3 protein is CASSPRGTGFGSYEQYF. The CDR3 nucleotides are TGTGCCAGCAGCCCCCGAGGAACGGGTTTTGGTTCCTACGAGCAGTACTTC.

In its sample, this clonotype was seen a few times. The chain combines TRBV3-1 with TRBJ2-7; D unclear. Trimming took 2 bases from V and 3 from J, leaving 8 bases between them. CDR3 length: 13 amino acids. CDR1 LGHDT and CDR2 YNNKEL come from the germline V gene (reference sequence). The CDR3 bases are TGTGCCAGCAGCCAATTCGGAAACTACGAGCAGTACTTC. Protein product: CASSQFGNYEQYF.

This clonotype was seen many times. The rearrangement joins TRBV30 to TRBJ2-7, with 7 bases identical to TRBD1. The CDR3 contains 13 residues. J lost 4 bases, V lost 3 bases, and 6 bases had no gene match. The germline V gene has CDR1 GTSNPN and CDR2 SVGIG (reference sequence). CDR3: CAWRYRGRYEQYF. Here the CDR3 DNA reads TGTGCCTGGAGGTACAGGGGTCGGTACGAGCAGTACTTC.

This clonotype has just a few counts. The chain carries TRBV20-1 and TRBJ2-7; no reliable D call. Trimming took 3 bases from V and 3 from J, leaving 12 bases between them. Looked up from germline, CDR1 is DFQATT and CDR2 is SNEGSKA (reference sequence). This CDR3 has 13 amino acids. Here the CDR3 DNA reads TGCAGTGCTAGCGGGCAGGCGGACTACGAGCAGTACTTC. It translates to CSASGQADYEQYF.